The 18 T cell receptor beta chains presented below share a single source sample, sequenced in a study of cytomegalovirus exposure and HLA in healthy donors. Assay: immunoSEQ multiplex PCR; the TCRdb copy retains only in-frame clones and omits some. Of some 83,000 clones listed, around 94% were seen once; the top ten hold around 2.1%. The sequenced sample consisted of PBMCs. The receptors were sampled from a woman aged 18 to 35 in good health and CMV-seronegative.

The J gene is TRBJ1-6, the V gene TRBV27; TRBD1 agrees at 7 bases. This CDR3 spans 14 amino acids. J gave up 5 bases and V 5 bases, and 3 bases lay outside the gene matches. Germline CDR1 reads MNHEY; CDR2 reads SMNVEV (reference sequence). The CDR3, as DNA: TGTGCCAGCAGTGCTACAGGGGATAATTCACCCCTCCACTTT. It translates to CASSATGDNSPLHF.

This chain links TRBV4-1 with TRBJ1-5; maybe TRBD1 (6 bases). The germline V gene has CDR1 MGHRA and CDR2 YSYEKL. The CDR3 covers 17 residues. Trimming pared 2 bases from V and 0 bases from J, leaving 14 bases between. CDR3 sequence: CASSQIIGTNSNQPQHF. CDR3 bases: TGCGCCAGCAGCCAAATAATTGGGACAAATAGCAATCAGCCCCAGCATTTT.

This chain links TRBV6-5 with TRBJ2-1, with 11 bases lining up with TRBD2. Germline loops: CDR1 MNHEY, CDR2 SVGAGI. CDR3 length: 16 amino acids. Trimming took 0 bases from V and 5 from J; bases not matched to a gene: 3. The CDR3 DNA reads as TGTGCCAGCAGTTACTCAGGTAGCGGGAGGGACAATGAGCAGTTCTTC. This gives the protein CASSYSGSGRDNEQFF.

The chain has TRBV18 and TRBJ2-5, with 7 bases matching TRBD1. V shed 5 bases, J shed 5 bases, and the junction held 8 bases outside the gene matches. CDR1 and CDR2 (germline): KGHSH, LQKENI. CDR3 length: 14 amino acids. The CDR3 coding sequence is TGTGCCAGCTCATCACAACAGGGACAGGAGACCCAGTACTTC. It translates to CASSSQQGQETQYF.

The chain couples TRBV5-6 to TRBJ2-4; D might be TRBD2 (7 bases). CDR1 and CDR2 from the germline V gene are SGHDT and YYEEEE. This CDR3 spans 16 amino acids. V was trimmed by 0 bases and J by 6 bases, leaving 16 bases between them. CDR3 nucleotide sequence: TGTGCCAGCAGCTTGGCCTTCGGGGGGCGGGGAAACATTCAGTACTTC. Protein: CASSLAFGGRGNIQYF.

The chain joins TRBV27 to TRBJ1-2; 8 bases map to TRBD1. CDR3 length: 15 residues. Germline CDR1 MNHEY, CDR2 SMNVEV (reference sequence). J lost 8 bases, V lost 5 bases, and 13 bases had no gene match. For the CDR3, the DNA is TGTGCCAGCAGTCCCAGACAGGGGAGATTTGAGGGCTACACCTTC. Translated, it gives CASSPRQGRFEGYTF.

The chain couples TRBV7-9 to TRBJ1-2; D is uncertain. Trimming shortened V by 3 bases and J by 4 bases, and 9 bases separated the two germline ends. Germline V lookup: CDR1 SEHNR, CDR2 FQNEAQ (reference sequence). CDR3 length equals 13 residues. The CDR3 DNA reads TGTGCCAGCAGCTTGGAGGCCAGCTATGGCTACACCTTC. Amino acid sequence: CASSLEASYGYTF.

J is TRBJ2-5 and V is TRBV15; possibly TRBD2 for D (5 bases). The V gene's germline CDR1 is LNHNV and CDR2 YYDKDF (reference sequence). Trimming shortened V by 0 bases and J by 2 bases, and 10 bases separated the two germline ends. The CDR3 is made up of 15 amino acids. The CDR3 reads CATSRDILVQETQYF. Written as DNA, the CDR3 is TGTGCCACCAGCAGAGACATACTAGTACAAGAGACCCAGTACTTC. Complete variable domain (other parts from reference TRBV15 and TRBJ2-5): DAMVIQNPRYQVTQFGKPVTLSCSQTLNHNVMYWYQQKSSQAPKLLFHYYDKDFNNEADTPDNFQSRRPNTSFCFLDIRSPGLGDTAMYLCATSRDILVQETQYFGPGTRLLVL.

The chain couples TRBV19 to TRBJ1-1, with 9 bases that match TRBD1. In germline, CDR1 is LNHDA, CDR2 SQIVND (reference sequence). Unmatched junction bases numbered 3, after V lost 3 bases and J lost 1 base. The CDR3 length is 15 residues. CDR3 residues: CASSIGQGRNTEAFF. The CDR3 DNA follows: TGTGCCAGTAGTATCGGACAGGGGAGGAACACTGAAGCTTTCTTT. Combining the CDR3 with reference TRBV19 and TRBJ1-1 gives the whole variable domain DGGITQSPKYLFRKEGQNVTLSCEQNLNHDAMYWYRQDPGQGLRLIYYSQIVNDFQKGDIAEGYSVSREKKESFPLTVTSAQKNPTAFYLCASSIGQGRNTEAFFGQGTRLTVV.

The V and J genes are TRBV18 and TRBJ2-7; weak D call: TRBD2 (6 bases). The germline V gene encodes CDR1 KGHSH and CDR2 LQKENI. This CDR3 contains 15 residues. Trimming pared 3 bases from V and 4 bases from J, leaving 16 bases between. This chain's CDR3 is CASSPGGRTGYEQYF. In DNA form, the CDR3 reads TGTGCCAGCTCACCGGGGGGTAGGACGGGGTACGAGCAGTACTTC.

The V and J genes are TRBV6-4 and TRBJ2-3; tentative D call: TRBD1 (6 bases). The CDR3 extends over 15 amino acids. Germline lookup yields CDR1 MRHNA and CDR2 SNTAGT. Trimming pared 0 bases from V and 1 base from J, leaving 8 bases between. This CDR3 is CASSDSKGGTDTQYF. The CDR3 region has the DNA TGTGCCAGCAGTGACTCGAAGGGGGGCACAGATACGCAGTATTTT.

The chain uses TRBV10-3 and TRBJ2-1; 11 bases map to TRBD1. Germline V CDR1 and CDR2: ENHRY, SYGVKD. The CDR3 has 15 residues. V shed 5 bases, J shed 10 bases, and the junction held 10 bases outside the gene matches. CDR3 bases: TGTGCCATCAGTTCAGGGGGACAGGGGGTTCGGGAGCAGTTCTTC. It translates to CAISSGGQGVREQFF.

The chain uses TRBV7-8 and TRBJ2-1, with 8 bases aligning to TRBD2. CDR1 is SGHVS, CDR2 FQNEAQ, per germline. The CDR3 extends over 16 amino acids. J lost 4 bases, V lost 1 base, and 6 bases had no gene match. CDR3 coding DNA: TGTGCCAGCAGCTTAGTAAGCGGGGGCCATTACAATGAGCAGTTCTTC. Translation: CASSLVSGGHYNEQFF.

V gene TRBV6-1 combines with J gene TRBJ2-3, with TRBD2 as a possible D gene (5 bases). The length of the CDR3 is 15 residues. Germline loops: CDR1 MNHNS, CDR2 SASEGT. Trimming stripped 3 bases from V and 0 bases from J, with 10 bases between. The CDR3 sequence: CASSEGRTSTDTQYF. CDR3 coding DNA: TGTGCCAGCAGTGAGGGTCGGACTAGCACAGATACGCAGTATTTT.

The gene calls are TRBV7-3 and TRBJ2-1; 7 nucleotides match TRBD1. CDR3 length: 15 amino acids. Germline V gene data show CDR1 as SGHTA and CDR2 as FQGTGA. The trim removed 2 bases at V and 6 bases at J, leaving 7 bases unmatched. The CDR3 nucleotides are TGTGCCAGCAGCTTAGGGCAGGGGGTTAGCAATGAGCAGTTCTTC. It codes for CASSLGQGVSNEQFF.

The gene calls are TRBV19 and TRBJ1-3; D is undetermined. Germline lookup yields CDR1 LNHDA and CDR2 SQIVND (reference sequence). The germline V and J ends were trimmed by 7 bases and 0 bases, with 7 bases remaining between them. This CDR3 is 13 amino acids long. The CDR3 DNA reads TGTGCCAGTACTGAGTACTCTGGAAACACCATATATTTT. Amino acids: CASTEYSGNTIYF.

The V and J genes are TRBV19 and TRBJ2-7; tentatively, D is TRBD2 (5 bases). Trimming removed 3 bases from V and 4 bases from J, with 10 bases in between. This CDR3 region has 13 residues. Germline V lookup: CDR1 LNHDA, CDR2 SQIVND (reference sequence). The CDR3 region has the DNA TGTGCCAGTAGTATGGACTCAGGATACGAGCAGTACTTC. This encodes CASSMDSGYEQYF.

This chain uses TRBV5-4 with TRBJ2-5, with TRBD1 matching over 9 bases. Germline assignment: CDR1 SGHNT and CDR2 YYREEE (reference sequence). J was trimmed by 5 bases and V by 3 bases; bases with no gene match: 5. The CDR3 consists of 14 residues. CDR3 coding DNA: TGTGCCAGCAGCTCCGGGACAGGGCAGGAGACCCAGTACTTC. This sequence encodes CASSSGTGQETQYF.